The 29 T cell receptor beta chains below were found in one sample sequenced in a study of shared clonotypes between healthy human individuals. Profiling relied on immunoSEQ multiplex PCR, and the TCRdb table lists in-frame clones only, not all of them. The sample carries hundreds of thousands of clones, more than 70% recorded once. Specimen: memory CD4+ T cells sorted from blood. Stated subset: CD45RA-negative fraction. The receptors here all came from a young woman in good health.

DNA of the CDR3: TGCGCCAGCAGCCAACTAGGGGCTGGGACTAATGAAAAACTGTTTTTT. This sequence encodes CASSQLGAGTNEKLFF. This chain uses TRBV4-1 with TRBJ1-4, with D perhaps TRBD1 (5 bases). Per the germline V gene, CDR1 is MGHRA and CDR2 is YSYEKL. The germline V and J ends were trimmed by 2 bases and 2 bases, with 12 bases remaining between them. The CDR3 is 16 amino acids.

V and J are TRBV7-9 and TRBJ2-1; 8 bases line up with TRBD1. Germline CDR1 and CDR2: SEHNR and FQNEAQ (reference sequence). The CDR3 has 16 amino acids. With V trimmed by 6 bases and J by 0 bases, 7 bases remained unmatched. The CDR3 DNA reads TGTGCCAGCAGGACGACAGGGGCCAGCTCCTACAATGAGCAGTTCTTC. As protein: CASRTTGASSYNEQFF.

The V and J genes are TRBV11-2 and TRBJ1-1; D perhaps matches TRBD1 (5 bases). Per the germline V gene, CDR1 is SGHAT and CDR2 is FQNNGV. Trimming pared 2 bases from V and 2 bases from J, leaving 18 bases between. The CDR3 length is 17 residues. The CDR3 region is CASSLRGMRGSNTEAFF. The DNA of the CDR3 is TGTGCCAGCAGCTTAAGAGGGATGAGGGGCTCCAACACTGAAGCTTTCTTT.

This clone was counted a few times. V is TRBV28 and J is TRBJ2-7; no definite D call. The CDR3 covers 11 residues. Trimming removed 7 bases at V and 2 bases at J, with 6 bases between. CDR1 is MDHEN and CDR2 is SYDVKM in the germline V gene. CDR3 sequence: CASISAYEQYF. The CDR3 nucleotides read TGTGCCAGCATATCGGCCTACGAGCAGTACTTC.

This sequence joins TRBV5-1 and TRBJ2-1; D remains unclear. The germline CDR1 and CDR2 sequences are SGHRS and YFSETQ. The CDR3 is 14 amino acids. Trimming removed 0 bases at V and 3 bases at J, with 7 bases between. The CDR3 sequence: CASSLVGVYNEQFF. In DNA, the CDR3 is TGCGCCAGCAGCTTGGTTGGGGTCTACAATGAGCAGTTCTTC.

This clone was detected a few times. This chain links TRBV5-1 with TRBJ1-2, with TRBD1 as a possible D gene (5 bases). The CDR3 is 14 amino acids. V lost 0 bases and J lost 8, with 14 bases in between. Germline CDR1 SGHRS, CDR2 YFSETQ. CDR3: CASSLAFQGWGYTF. CDR3 nucleotide sequence: TGCGCCAGCAGCTTGGCCTTTCAGGGCTGGGGCTACACCTTC.

CDR3 sequence: CASSSRQGGTTDTQYF. The CDR3 DNA is TGTGCCAGCAGCTCTCGACAGGGGGGCACCACAGATACGCAGTATTTT. The chain is built from TRBV11-2 and TRBJ2-3; 9 nucleotides agree with TRBD1. Germline V CDR1 and CDR2: SGHAT, FQNNGV. CDR3 length: 16 amino acids. Losses at the gene ends were 4 bases for V and 2 bases for J; bases not matched to a gene: 7.

With regard to this clone: Other DNA sequences within the sample encode an identical CDR3. This rearrangement joins TRBV18 to TRBJ2-3, with 7 bases identical to TRBD2. Germline CDR1 and CDR2: KGHSH and LQKENI. The V and J ends lost 3 bases and 3 bases, in that order; junction bases with no gene match: 6. CDR3 length equals 15 residues. The CDR3 DNA reads TGTGCCAGCTCACCCACCGTGGGGGGGACAGATACGCAGTATTTT. Its translation: CASSPTVGGTDTQYF.

V and J are TRBV25-1 and TRBJ2-1; the match to TRBD2 covers 9 bases. V was clipped by 6 bases and J by 4 bases; unmatched bases: 16. Germline V gene sequence: CDR1 MGHDK, CDR2 SYGVNS. The CDR3 runs 18 residues. The CDR3 is CASSHTPGPSGAYNEQFF. CDR3 nucleotide sequence: TGTGCCAGCAGCCACACCCCGGGCCCTAGCGGGGCTTACAATGAGCAGTTCTTC.

V is TRBV5-6 and J is TRBJ2-3, with D perhaps matching TRBD2 (6 bases). This CDR3 spans 15 amino acids. Germline CDR1 SGHDT, CDR2 YYEEEE. Trimming stripped 4 bases from V and 0 bases from J, with 12 bases between. DNA of the CDR3: TGTGCCAGCAGCCTAGTGACTAGGAGCACAGATACGCAGTATTTT. As protein: CASSLVTRSTDTQYF.

The V gene is TRBV5-1, the J gene TRBJ2-3; D unresolved. Trimming cost V 0 bases and J 2 bases, with 7 bases left between them. Germline assignment: CDR1 SGHRS and CDR2 YFSETQ. This CDR3 has 14 residues. The CDR3 sequence: CASSLETHTDTQYF. DNA for the CDR3: TGCGCCAGCAGCTTGGAGACCCACACAGATACGCAGTATTTT. Filled out from reference TRBV5-1 and TRBJ2-3, the complete variable domain reads KAGVTQTPRYLIKTRGQQVTLSCSPISGHRSVSWYQQTPGQGLQFLFEYFSETQRNKGNFPGRFSGRQFSNSRSEMNVSTLELGDSALYLCASSLETHTDTQYFGPGTRLTVL.

V gene TRBV6-6 combines with J gene TRBJ1-5; D unresolved. The germline V gene has CDR1 MNHNY and CDR2 SVGAGI (reference sequence). V gave up 4 bases and J gave up 1 base, with 11 bases separating them. There are 15 residues in the CDR3. The CDR3 sequence is CASSFDGTSNQPQHF. Written as DNA, the CDR3 is TGTGCCAGCAGTTTTGATGGCACGAGCAATCAGCCCCAGCATTTT.

Comment on this clone: In the same sample, other DNA sequences code for this CDR3. The chain employs TRBV7-2 and TRBJ1-3, with D hard to call. The CDR3 totals 12 residues. Trimming left V 3 bases short and J 4 bases short, with 4 bases between. CDR1 SGHTA and CDR2 FQGNSA come from the germline V gene. The CDR3 here is CASSFSGNTIYF. The DNA of the CDR3 is TGTGCCAGCAGCTTTTCCGGAAACACCATATATTTT.

This clone came up once. The chain has TRBV7-2 and TRBJ2-7; D unresolved. The V gene's germline CDR1 is SGHTA and CDR2 FQGNSA. Deletions cut 0 bases from V and 1 base from J, with 10 bases between. The CDR3 has 15 amino acids. The CDR3 is CASSLAGAMSYEQYF. CDR3 DNA sequence: TGTGCCAGCAGCTTAGCAGGCGCCATGTCCTACGAGCAGTACTTC.

J is TRBJ2-1 and V is TRBV5-1; 7 bases are shared with TRBD1. The J segment lost 3 bases and the V segment lost 3 bases, leaving 9 bases of the junction unmatched. The CDR3 covers 16 residues. Germline CDR1 SGHRS, CDR2 YFSETQ. DNA for the CDR3: TGCGCCAGCAGCTCGGCCGGGACAGCTTTCTACAATGAGCAGTTCTTC. This codes for CASSSAGTAFYNEQFF.

In this sample, this clone turned up a few times. This chain links TRBV4-1 with TRBJ1-1; possible D gene TRBD1, 6 bases. The length of the CDR3 is 14 residues. Trimming removed 5 bases at V and 4 bases at J, with 14 bases between. CDR1 is MGHRA and CDR2 is YSYEKL in the germline V gene. The CDR3 bases are TGCGCCAGCAGCGCCCCCACAGGGCGCACTGAAGCTTTCTTT. Protein sequence: CASSAPTGRTEAFF.

The rearrangement links TRBV28 to TRBJ1-2, with D hard to call. Deletions cut 4 bases from V and 3 bases from J, with 9 bases between. The germline V gene encodes CDR1 MDHEN and CDR2 SYDVKM. The CDR3 runs 13 residues. DNA of the CDR3: TGTGCCAGCAGTTCCGGCAGCCACTATGGCTACACCTTC. Translating it yields CASSSGSHYGYTF.

This clone has just a few counts. The genes are TRBV7-9 and TRBJ1-2, with D unclear. The CDR3 covers 14 residues. V was clipped by 1 base and J by 4 bases, with 10 bases between them. CDR1 is SEHNR, CDR2 FQNEAQ, per germline (reference sequence). Written as DNA, the CDR3 is TGTGCCAGCAGCTTAGGGGCTGGGATCTATGGCTACACCTTC. Amino acid sequence: CASSLGAGIYGYTF. The variable domain in full, with the rest retrieved from reference TRBV7-9 and TRBJ1-2, is DTGVSQNPRHKITKRGQNVTFRCDPISEHNRLYWYRQTLGQGPEFLTYFQNEAQLEKSRLLSDRFSAERPKGSFSTLEIQRTEQGDSAMYLCASSLGAGIYGYTFGSGTRLTVV.

The J gene is TRBJ1-1, the V gene TRBV28, with D possibly TRBD1 on 5 matching bases. CDR3 length equals 17 residues. The germline V gene has CDR1 MDHEN and CDR2 SYDVKM. Trimming left V 11 bases short and J 0 bases short, with 25 bases between. CDR3 amino acids: CAGQSVAGSQMNTEAFF. Written as DNA, the CDR3 is TGTGCCGGTCAAAGCGTTGCAGGGTCTCAAATGAACACTGAAGCTTTCTTT. Complete variable domain (other parts from reference TRBV28 and TRBJ1-1): DVKVTQSSRYLVKRTGEKVFLECVQDMDHENMFWYRQDPGLGLRLIYFSYDVKMKEKGDIPEGYSVSREKKERFSLILESASTNQTSMYLCAGQSVAGSQMNTEAFFGQGTRLTVV.

V is TRBV5-6 and J is TRBJ2-7, with a tentative D call TRBD2 (6 bases). Germline CDR1 SGHDT, CDR2 YYEEEE. Deletions cut 4 bases from V and 0 bases from J, with 17 bases between. The CDR3 totals 16 residues. Here the CDR3 reads CASSGAGEGLSYEQYF. DNA of the CDR3: TGTGCCAGCAGCGGCGCAGGTGAGGGACTCTCCTACGAGCAGTACTTC.

CDR3 in DNA: TGCGCCAGCAGAACCGGACAGGGACAAAGCACAGATACGCAGTATTTT. Translation: CASRTGQGQSTDTQYF. The rearrangement uses TRBV5-1 and TRBJ2-3; 8 bases align to TRBD1. Per the germline V gene, CDR1 is SGHRS and CDR2 is YFSETQ. V lost 5 bases to trimming and J lost 0 bases; unmatched junction nucleotides: 8. This CDR3 spans 16 amino acids.

Turning to this clone: Different DNA sequences within this sample yield the same CDR3. The J gene is TRBJ2-5, the V gene TRBV5-1; TRBD2 matches 11 bases. This CDR3 has 15 amino acids. J gave up 2 bases and V 5 bases, and 5 bases lay outside the gene matches. Germline V gene lookup returns CDR1 SGHRS and CDR2 YFSETQ. CDR3 bases: TGCGCCAGCAGTGGACTAGCGGGTCTTCAAGAGACCCAGTACTTC. Translating gives CASSGLAGLQETQYF.

The rearrangement uses TRBV4-1 and TRBJ2-3; 14 positions agree with TRBD2. The CDR3 sequence is 20 residues long. Losses at the gene ends were 2 bases for V and 5 bases for J; bases not matched to a gene: 15. Looked up from germline, CDR1 is MGHRA and CDR2 is YSYEKL. The CDR3 bases are TGCGCCAGCAGCCAATCCATCAAGGGGGGACTAGCGGGAGTAAGAGATACGCAGTATTTT. Its translation: CASSQSIKGGLAGVRDTQYF.

The chain links TRBV11-3 to TRBJ2-7; D is ambiguous. CDR3 length: 13 residues. The germline gives CDR1 SGHNT, CDR2 YENEEA. Trimming pared 3 bases from V and 2 bases from J, leaving 8 bases between. This CDR3 reads CASSLAPAYEQYF. CDR3 in DNA: TGTGCCAGCAGCTTGGCCCCAGCCTACGAGCAGTACTTC.

The chain carries TRBV7-2 and TRBJ2-2; D is unresolved. V was shortened by 1 base and J by 6 bases, with 6 bases between the two germline ends. CDR1 is SGHTA, CDR2 FQGNSA, per germline. The CDR3 totals 13 residues. This chain's CDR3 is CASSLVDSGELFF. CDR3 coding DNA: TGTGCCAGCAGCTTAGTTGACTCCGGGGAGCTGTTTTTT.

V usage is TRBV5-1 and J usage is TRBJ2-3, with D hard to call. Between the trimmed V and J ends, which lost 5 bases and 7 bases, there was a span of 17 bases. CDR1 is SGHRS, CDR2 YFSETQ, per germline. The CDR3 is 14 amino acids. In nucleotides, the CDR3 is TGCGCCAGCAGTATGGACCGGATGGCACATACGCAGTATTTT. Translating it yields CASSMDRMAHTQYF. Full variable domain (remainder filled in from reference TRBV5-1 and TRBJ2-3): KAGVTQTPRYLIKTRGQQVTLSCSPISGHRSVSWYQQTPGQGLQFLFEYFSETQRNKGNFPGRFSGRQFSNSRSEMNVSTLELGDSALYLCASSMDRMAHTQYFGPGTRLTVL.

This chain uses TRBV7-8 with TRBJ1-5, with D hard to call. The CDR3 spans 13 residues. V was trimmed by 5 bases and J by 5 bases, leaving 10 bases between them. Germline V gene sequence: CDR1 SGHVS, CDR2 FQNEAQ. CDR3 sequence reads: CASSPQRDQPQHF. CDR3 bases: TGTGCCAGCAGCCCCCAGCGGGATCAGCCCCAGCATTTT.

The chain uses TRBV5-1 and TRBJ2-2; D unclear. Germline V CDR1 and CDR2: SGHRS, YFSETQ. V was cut by 6 bases and J by 4 bases, with 19 bases left in between. The CDR3 extends over 16 amino acids. CDR3 residues: CASTPSAERGTGELFF. CDR3 bases: TGCGCCAGCACCCCGTCAGCCGAACGAGGCACCGGGGAGCTGTTTTTT.

The chain has TRBV29-1 and TRBJ2-3; possibly TRBD2 for D (6 bases). V was pared by 6 bases and J by 1 base, with 11 bases between. Germline V gives CDR1 SQVTM, CDR2 ANQGSEA. The CDR3 sequence is 13 residues long. CDR3 nucleotide sequence: TGCAGCGTCCTAGCGCGGGGCACAGATACGCAGTATTTT. It encodes CSVLARGTDTQYF.